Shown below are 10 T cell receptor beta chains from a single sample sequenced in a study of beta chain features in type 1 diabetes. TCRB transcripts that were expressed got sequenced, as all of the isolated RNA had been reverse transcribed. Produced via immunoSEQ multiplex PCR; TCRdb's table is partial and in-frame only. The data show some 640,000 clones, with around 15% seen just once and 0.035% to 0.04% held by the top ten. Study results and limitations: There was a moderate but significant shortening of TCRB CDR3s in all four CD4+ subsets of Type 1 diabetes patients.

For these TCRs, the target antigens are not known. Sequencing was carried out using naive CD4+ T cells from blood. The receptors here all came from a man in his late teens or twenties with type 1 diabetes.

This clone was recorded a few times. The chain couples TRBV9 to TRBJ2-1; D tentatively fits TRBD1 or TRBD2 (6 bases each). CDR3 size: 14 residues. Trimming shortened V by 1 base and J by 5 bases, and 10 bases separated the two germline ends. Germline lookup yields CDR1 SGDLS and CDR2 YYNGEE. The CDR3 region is CASSVWGANNEQFF. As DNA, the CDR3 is TGTGCCAGCAGCGTATGGGGGGCAAACAATGAGCAGTTCTTC.

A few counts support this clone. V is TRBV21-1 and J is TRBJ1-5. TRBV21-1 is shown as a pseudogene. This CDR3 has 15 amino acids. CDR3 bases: TGTGCCAGCAGCAAAAAGGGACGGCTCGATCAGCCCCAGCATTTT. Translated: CASSKKGRLDQPQHF.

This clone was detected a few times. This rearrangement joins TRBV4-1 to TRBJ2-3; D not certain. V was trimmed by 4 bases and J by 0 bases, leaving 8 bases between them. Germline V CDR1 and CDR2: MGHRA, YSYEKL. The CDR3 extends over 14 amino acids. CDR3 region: CASSPRTSTDTQYF. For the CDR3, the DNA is TGCGCCAGCAGCCCCCGAACTAGCACAGATACGCAGTATTTT.

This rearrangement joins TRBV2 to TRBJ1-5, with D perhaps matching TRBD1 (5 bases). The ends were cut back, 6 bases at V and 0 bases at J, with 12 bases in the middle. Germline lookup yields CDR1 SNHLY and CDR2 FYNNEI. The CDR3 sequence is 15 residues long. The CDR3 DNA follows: TGTGCCAGCAGGCCCGGGGACTATAGCAATCAGCCCCAGCATTTT. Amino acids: CASRPGDYSNQPQHF.

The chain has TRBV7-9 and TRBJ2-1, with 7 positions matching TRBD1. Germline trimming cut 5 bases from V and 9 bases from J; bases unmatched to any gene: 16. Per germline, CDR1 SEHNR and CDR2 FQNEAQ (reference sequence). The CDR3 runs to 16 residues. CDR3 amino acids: CASSRTGATGVSEQFF. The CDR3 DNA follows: TGTGCCAGCAGCAGAACCGGTGCAACAGGGGTTAGTGAGCAGTTCTTC.

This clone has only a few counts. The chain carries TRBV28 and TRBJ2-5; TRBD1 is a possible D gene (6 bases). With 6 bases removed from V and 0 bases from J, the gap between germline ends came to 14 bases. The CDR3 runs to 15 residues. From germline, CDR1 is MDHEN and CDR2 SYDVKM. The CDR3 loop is CASSSTDRYQETQYF. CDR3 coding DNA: TGTGCCAGCAGCTCAACAGACAGGTACCAAGAGACCCAGTACTTC. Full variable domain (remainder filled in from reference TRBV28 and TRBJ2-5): DVKVTQSSRYLVKRTGEKVFLECVQDMDHENMFWYRQDPGLGLRLIYFSYDVKMKEKGDIPEGYSVSREKKERFSLILESASTNQTSMYLCASSSTDRYQETQYFGPGTRLLVL.

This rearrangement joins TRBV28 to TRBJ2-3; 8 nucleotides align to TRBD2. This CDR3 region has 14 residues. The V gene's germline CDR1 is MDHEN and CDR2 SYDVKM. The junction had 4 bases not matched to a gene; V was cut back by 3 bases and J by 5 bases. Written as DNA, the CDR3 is TGTGCCAGCAGTTTGTTGGCGGGGGGAGATACGCAGTATTTT. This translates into CASSLLAGGDTQYF.

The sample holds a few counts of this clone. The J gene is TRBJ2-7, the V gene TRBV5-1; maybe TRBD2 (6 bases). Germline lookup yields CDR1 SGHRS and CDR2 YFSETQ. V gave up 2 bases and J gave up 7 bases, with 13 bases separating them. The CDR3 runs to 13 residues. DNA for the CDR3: TGCGCCAGCAGCTTCCTGGGGGGTGAGGAGCAGTACTTC. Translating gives CASSFLGGEEQYF.

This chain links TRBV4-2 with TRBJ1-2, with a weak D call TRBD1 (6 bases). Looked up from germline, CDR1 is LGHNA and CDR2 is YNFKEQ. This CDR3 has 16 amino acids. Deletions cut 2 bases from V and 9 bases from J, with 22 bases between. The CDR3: CASSQPLSGAAESYTF. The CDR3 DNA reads TGTGCCAGCAGCCAACCCCTTTCGGGGGCTGCTGAAAGCTACACCTTC.

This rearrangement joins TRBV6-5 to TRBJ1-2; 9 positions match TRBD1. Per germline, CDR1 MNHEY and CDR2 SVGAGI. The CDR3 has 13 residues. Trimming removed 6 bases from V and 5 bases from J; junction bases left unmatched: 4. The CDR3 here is CASSRGQGYGYTF. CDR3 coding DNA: TGTGCCAGCAGCCGAGGACAGGGGTATGGCTACACCTTC.